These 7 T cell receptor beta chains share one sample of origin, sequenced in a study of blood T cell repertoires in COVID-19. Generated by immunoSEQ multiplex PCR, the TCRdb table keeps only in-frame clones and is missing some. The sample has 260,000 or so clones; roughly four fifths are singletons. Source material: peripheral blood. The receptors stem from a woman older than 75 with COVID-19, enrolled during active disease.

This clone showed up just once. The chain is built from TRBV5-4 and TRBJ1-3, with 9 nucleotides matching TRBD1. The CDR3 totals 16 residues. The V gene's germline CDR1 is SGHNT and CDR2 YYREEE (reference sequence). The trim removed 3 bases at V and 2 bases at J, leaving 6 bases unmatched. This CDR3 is CASSSKTGGTGNTIYF. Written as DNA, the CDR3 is TGTGCCAGCAGCTCGAAAACAGGGGGCACTGGAAACACCATATATTTT.

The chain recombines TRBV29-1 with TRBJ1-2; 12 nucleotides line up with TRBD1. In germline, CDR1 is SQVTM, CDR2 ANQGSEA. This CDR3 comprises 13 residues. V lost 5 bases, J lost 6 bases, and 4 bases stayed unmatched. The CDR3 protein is CSVPGQGAHGYTF. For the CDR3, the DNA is TGCAGCGTTCCGGGACAGGGGGCACATGGCTACACCTTC.

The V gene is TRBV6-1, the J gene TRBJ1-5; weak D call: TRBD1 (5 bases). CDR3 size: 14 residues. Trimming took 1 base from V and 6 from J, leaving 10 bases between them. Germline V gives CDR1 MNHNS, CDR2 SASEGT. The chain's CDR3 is CASSEVDSLQPQHF. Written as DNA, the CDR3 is TGTGCCAGCAGTGAAGTAGACAGCCTTCAGCCCCAGCATTTT.

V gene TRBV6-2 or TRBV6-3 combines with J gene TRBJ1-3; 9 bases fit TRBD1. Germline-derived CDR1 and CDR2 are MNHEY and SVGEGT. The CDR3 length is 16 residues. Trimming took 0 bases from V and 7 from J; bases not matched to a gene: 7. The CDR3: CASSYSSGQGTNTIYF. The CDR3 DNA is TGTGCCAGCAGTTACTCTTCGGGACAGGGTACGAACACCATATATTTT.

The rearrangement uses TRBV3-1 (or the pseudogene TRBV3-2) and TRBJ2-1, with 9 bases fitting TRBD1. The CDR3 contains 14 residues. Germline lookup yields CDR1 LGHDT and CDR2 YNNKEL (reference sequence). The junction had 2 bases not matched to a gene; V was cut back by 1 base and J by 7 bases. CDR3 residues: CASSQAGTGNEQFF. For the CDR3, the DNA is TGTGCCAGCAGCCAAGCGGGGACAGGGAATGAGCAGTTCTTC.

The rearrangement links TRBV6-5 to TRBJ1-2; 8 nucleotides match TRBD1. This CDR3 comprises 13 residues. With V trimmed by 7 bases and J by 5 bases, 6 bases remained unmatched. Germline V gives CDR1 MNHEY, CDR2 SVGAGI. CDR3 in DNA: TGTGCCAGCATCCAACAGGGGGGGTATGGCTACACCTTC. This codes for CASIQQGGYGYTF.

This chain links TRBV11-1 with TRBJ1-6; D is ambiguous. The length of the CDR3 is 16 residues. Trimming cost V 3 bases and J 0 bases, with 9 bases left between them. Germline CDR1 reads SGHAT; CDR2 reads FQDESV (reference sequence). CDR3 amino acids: CASSLRRSSYNSPLHF. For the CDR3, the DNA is TGTGCCAGCAGCTTGAGAAGGAGCTCCTATAATTCACCCCTCCACTTT.